Listed here are 12 T cell receptor beta chains from one sample, sequenced in a study of identical twins. TCRdb re-called the 5' RACE reads through MiXCR, storing one row per CDR3 protein. Of 690,000 or so distinct CDR3 sequences detected, 5.5% to 6.5% appear once; the ten largest clones hold roughly 2%. The sequencing input was naive T cells sorted from blood. All receptors come from a man aged 18 to 29 in good health.

This clonotype was found a few times. This sequence joins TRBV5-1 and TRBJ2-2; maybe TRBD2 (6 bases). CDR3 length equals 16 residues. CDR1 is SGHRS, CDR2 YFSETQ, per germline. V lost 2 bases and J 4 bases, leaving 15 bases between the germline ends. CDR3 sequence (DNA): TGCGCCAGCAGCTTTCCGGACGGGAGTGGCACCGGGGAGCTGTTTTTT. It translates to CASSFPDGSGTGELFF. Full variable domain (remainder filled in from reference TRBV5-1 and TRBJ2-2): KAGVTQTPRYLIKTRGQQVTLSCSPISGHRSVSWYQQTPGQGLQFLFEYFSETQRNKGNFPGRFSGRQFSNSRSEMNVSTLELGDSALYLCASSFPDGSGTGELFFGEGSRLTVL.

This clonotype was detected only a few times. The chain links TRBV19 to TRBJ2-1, with unresolved D. V was pared by 2 bases and J by 3 bases, with 5 bases between. The CDR3 is 13 amino acids. Germline V gives CDR1 LNHDA, CDR2 SQIVND (reference sequence). The CDR3 sequence: CASSISDYNEQFF. In DNA, the CDR3 is TGTGCCAGTAGTATATCTGACTACAATGAGCAGTTCTTC.

This clonotype occurred a few times. The chain is built from TRBV6-1 and TRBJ2-2; 13 nucleotides align to TRBD2. With V trimmed by 6 bases and J by 0 bases, 7 bases remained unmatched. Germline CDR1 is MNHNS and CDR2 is SASEGT. The CDR3 is made up of 18 amino acids. CDR3 amino acids: CASSRPGLAGTNTGELFF. Here the CDR3 DNA reads TGTGCCAGCAGCAGGCCGGGACTAGCGGGAACGAACACCGGGGAGCTGTTTTTT.

This clonotype has a handful of counts. The chain combines TRBV27 with TRBJ2-4; D unresolved. The germline gives CDR1 MNHEY, CDR2 SMNVEV (reference sequence). This CDR3 is built from 14 residues. Trimming took 8 bases from V and 0 from J, leaving 11 bases between them. The CDR3 loop is CASASDLAKNIQYF. DNA for the CDR3: TGTGCCAGCGCCTCGGATCTAGCCAAAAACATTCAGTACTTC.

This chain uses TRBV7-2 with TRBJ2-1; 11 bases are a match to TRBD2. Looked up from germline, CDR1 is SGHTA and CDR2 is FQGNSA. The CDR3 loop spans 16 amino acids. V was clipped by 4 bases and J by 6 bases; unmatched bases: 8. CDR3 region: CASSSIPGLAANEQFF. The CDR3 region has the DNA TGTGCCAGCAGCTCCATACCGGGACTAGCGGCCAATGAGCAGTTCTTC.

This clonotype was observed a few times. The junction differs from germline at one of its ends, possibly a read error. The V and J genes are TRBV29-1 and TRBJ2-1, with no clear D. Per the germline V gene, CDR1 is SQVTM and CDR2 is ANQGSEA. CDR3 size: 14 residues. The CDR3 sequence: CSVEDFFSYNEQFF. DNA of the CDR3: TGCAGCGTGGAAGACTTTTTTTCCTACAATGAGCAGTTCTTC.

The V gene is TRBV7-3, the J gene TRBJ2-2, with D perhaps TRBD1 (6 bases). Germline assignment: CDR1 SGHTA and CDR2 FQGTGA. CDR3 size: 15 residues. The V end was cut by 7 bases, the J end by 2 bases, with 14 bases between. The CDR3 loop reads CASTPRGRNTGELFF. Here the CDR3 DNA reads TGTGCCAGCACTCCCAGGGGCAGAAACACCGGGGAGCTGTTTTTT. Complete variable domain (other parts from reference TRBV7-3 and TRBJ2-2): GAGVSQTPSNKVTEKGKYVELRCDPISGHTALYWYRQSLGQGPEFLIYFQGTGAADDSGLPNDRFFAVRPEGSVSTLKIQRTERGDSAVYLCASTPRGRNTGELFFGEGSRLTVL.

This clonotype appeared many times. The chain employs TRBV20-1 and TRBJ2-1; 8 nucleotides agree with TRBD1. Germline V lookup: CDR1 DFQATT, CDR2 SNEGSKA (reference sequence). Trimming took 5 bases from V and 1 from J; bases not matched to a gene: 4. The CDR3 contains 14 residues. The CDR3 nucleotides read TGCAGTGCTGGACAGGGTGAATCCTACAATGAGCAGTTCTTC. This gives the protein CSAGQGESYNEQFF.

This clonotype was found many times. The chain has TRBV4-3 and TRBJ1-2; D is undetermined. With 1 base removed from V and 4 bases from J, the gap between germline ends came to 13 bases. The CDR3 runs to 15 residues. Looked up from germline, CDR1 is LGHNA and CDR2 is YSLEER. CDR3 sequence reads: CASSQVADGLYGYTF. The CDR3 DNA reads TGCGCCAGCAGCCAAGTGGCGGACGGACTCTATGGCTACACCTTC.

This clonotype has just a few counts. The chain is built from TRBV19 and TRBJ2-7; 7 bases fit TRBD2. The CDR3 sequence is 19 residues long. The V segment lost 5 bases and the J segment 2 bases; nucleotides outside the gene matches: 21. CDR1 is LNHDA, CDR2 SQIVND, per germline (reference sequence). DNA of the CDR3: TGTGCCAGTAGTGGAAGGCAGGGAGGGAGAATAGCCTCAACCTACGAGCAGTACTTC. It translates to CASSGRQGGRIASTYEQYF.

This clonotype was recorded at least ten times. The chain couples TRBV29-1 to TRBJ2-7, with TRBD2 matching over 7 bases. Per germline, CDR1 SQVTM and CDR2 ANQGSEA. The CDR3 totals 13 residues. Trimming at V came to 2 bases and at J to 7 bases, leaving 8 bases not matched to a gene. As DNA, the CDR3 is TGCAGCGTTGAAAAAGCGGGGTCCGGGGAGCAGTACTTC. This codes for CSVEKAGSGEQYF.

The chain employs TRBV12-5 and TRBJ2-1; 7 bases match TRBD1. V lost 1 base, J lost 7 bases, and 10 bases stayed unmatched. This CDR3 contains 16 residues. CDR1 is LGHNT and CDR2 is FRNRAP in the germline V gene. The CDR3 bases are TGTGCTAGTGGTTTGGACAGAGGGGGCGCTGGGAATGAGCAGTTCTTC. This translates into CASGLDRGGAGNEQFF.